Listed below are T cell receptor beta chains from one sample, sequenced in a study of T cell responses to AZD1222 COVID-19 vaccine. The assay was immunoSEQ multiplex PCR, and TCRdb's table has in-frame clones only and misses some. Here the sample spans 150,000 to 200,000 clones, about 89% being singletons. The sequenced sample was peripheral blood, obtained on day 0 of AZD1222 vaccination. These receptors all stem from an adult in good health. CDR3s include the opening cysteine and the closing phenylalanine or tryptophan. Fields, in order: D gene, V gene, clone size, J gene, CDR3 protein, CDR3 DNA. The D gene is left open where the match is weak. Clone size appears in some rows only: once, few, many, or a class for an expanded clone.

.	TRBV28	.	TRBJ2-1	CASSLWRNEQFF	TGTGCCAGCAGTTTATGGAGGAATGAGCAGTTCTTC
TRBD2	TRBV5-1	.	TRBJ2-1	CASGLAGENEQFF	TGCGCCAGCGGACTAGCGGGGGAGAATGAGCAGTTCTTC
.	TRBV7-2	few	TRBJ1-5	CASGLAGGNQPQHF	TGTGCCAGCGGCTTGGCGGGAGGCAATCAGCCCCAGCATTTT
.	TRBV28	.	TRBJ1-5	CASNSYQPQHF	TGTGCCAGCAATTCCTATCAGCCCCAGCATTTT
.	TRBV18	.	TRBJ1-2	CASSPVAGNLYGYTF	TGTGCCAGCTCACCGGTCGCGGGGAACCTCTATGGCTACACCTTC
TRBD2	TRBV4-2	.	TRBJ2-3	CASSQDPAGARTDTQYF	TGTGCCAGCAGCCAAGATCCAGCGGGAGCGAGGACAGATACGCAGTATTTT
TRBD1	TRBV5-1	.	TRBJ1-5	CASSLGQGSSNQPQHF	TGCGCCAGCAGCTTGGGACAGGGGAGTTCCAATCAGCCCCAGCATTTT
TRBD1	TRBV3-1/TRBV3-2	.	TRBJ2-3	CASDRGLSTDTQYF	TGTGCCAGCGACAGGGGGCTTAGCACAGATACGCAGTATTTT
.	TRBV5-1	.	TRBJ1-2	CASSGRGAGGYTF	TGCGCCAGCAGCGGGAGGGGTGCCGGTGGCTACACCTTC
.	TRBV5-4	.	TRBJ1-4	CASSLEGFGEKLFF	TGTGCCAGCAGCTTAGAGGGTTTTGGGGAAAAACTGTTTTTT
.	TRBV7-9	.	TRBJ1-2	CASTAYQVDHGYTF	TGTGCCAGCACAGCTTATCAGGTCGATCATGGCTACACCTTC
.	TRBV3-1/TRBV3-2	.	TRBJ1-1	CASSPRDTGSTEAFF	TGTGCCAGCAGCCCGCGGGACACCGGTAGCACTGAAGCTTTCTTT
.	TRBV14	.	TRBJ1-5	CASPAGVSNQPQHF	TGTGCCAGCCCTGCAGGGGTGAGCAATCAGCCCCAGCATTTT
TRBD1	TRBV7-2	.	TRBJ1-6	CASSSGTGVIRSNSPLHF	TGTGCCAGCAGCTCCGGGACAGGGGTGATCCGCAGTAATTCACCCCTCCACTTT
.	TRBV6-5	.	TRBJ1-2	CASNPGRGYTF	TGTGCCAGCAATCCAGGGCGAGGCTACACCTTC
TRBD1	TRBV5-1	few	TRBJ1-1	CASSLAGPGQGGDTEAFF	TGCGCCAGCAGCTTGGCGGGCCCAGGACAGGGAGGGGACACTGAAGCTTTCTTT
.	TRBV29-1	.	TRBJ2-5	CSVVPWTGRGETQYF	TGCAGCGTTGTTCCCTGGACAGGGAGGGGCGAGACCCAGTACTTC
.	TRBV12-3/TRBV12-4	.	TRBJ2-1	CASRALVEGEQFF	TGTGCCAGCAGAGCCCTCGTGGAGGGTGAGCAGTTCTTC
.	TRBV19	.	TRBJ1-1	CASSIWGNTEAFF	TGTGCCAGTAGTATTTGGGGGAACACTGAAGCTTTCTTT
TRBD2	TRBV5-4	.	TRBJ2-7	CASRFGTSGSMYEQYF	TGTGCCAGCAGGTTCGGGACTAGCGGGAGCATGTACGAGCAGTACTTC
.	TRBV3-1/TRBV3-2	.	TRBJ1-1	CASSLRDREAFF	TGTGCCAGCAGCCTGAGGGACCGTGAAGCTTTCTTT
.	TRBV28	.	TRBJ1-1	CASSSGGLMNTEAFF	TGTGCCAGCAGTTCCGGCGGACTTATGAACACTGAAGCTTTCTTT
.	TRBV27	.	TRBJ1-6	CASSLTGINSPLHF	TGTGCCAGCAGTTTGACAGGAATTAATTCACCCCTCCACTTT
TRBD1	TRBV6-5	.	TRBJ1-2	CASSWDRASGYTF	TGTGCCAGCAGTTGGGACAGGGCTTCTGGCTACACCTTC
.	TRBV6-5	.	TRBJ2-2	CASSTGRANTGELFF	TGTGCCAGCAGCACGGGACGGGCGAACACCGGGGAGCTGTTTTTT
TRBD1	TRBV2	.	TRBJ1-5	CASTPDRGPNQPQHF	TGTGCCAGCACCCCTGACAGGGGCCCCAATCAGCCCCAGCATTTT
.	TRBV3-1/TRBV3-2	.	TRBJ1-5	CASSQDLLGSQHF	TGTGCCAGCAGCCAAGACCTACTCGGGTCCCAGCATTTT
TRBD2	TRBV11-2	.	TRBJ2-1	CASSSVALAGSYNEQFF	TGTGCCAGCAGCTCCGTGGCGCTAGCGGGGTCTTACAATGAGCAGTTCTTC
.	TRBV5-1	once	TRBJ2-3	CASSSGSTDTQYF	TGCGCCAGCAGCTCGGGGAGCACAGATACGCAGTATTTT
.	TRBV25-1	.	TRBJ1-4	CASSGQSDEKLFF	TGTGCCAGCAGTGGTCAGTCAGATGAAAAACTGTTTTTT